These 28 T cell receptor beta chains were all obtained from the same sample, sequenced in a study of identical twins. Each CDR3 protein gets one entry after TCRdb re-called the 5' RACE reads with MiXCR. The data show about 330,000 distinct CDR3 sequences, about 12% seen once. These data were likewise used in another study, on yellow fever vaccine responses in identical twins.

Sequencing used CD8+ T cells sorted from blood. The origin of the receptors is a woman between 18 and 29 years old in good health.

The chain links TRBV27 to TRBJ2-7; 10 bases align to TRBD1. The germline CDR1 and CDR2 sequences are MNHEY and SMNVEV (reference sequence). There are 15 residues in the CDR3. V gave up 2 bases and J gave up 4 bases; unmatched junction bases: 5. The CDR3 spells CASSLKGQGIYEQYV. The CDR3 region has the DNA TGTGCCAGCAGTTTAAAGGGACAGGGGATTTACGAGCAGTACGTC.

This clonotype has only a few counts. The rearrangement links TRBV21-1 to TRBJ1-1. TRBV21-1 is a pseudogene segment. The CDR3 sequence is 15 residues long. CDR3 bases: TGTGCCAGCAGCAAAGCGGTCAGAATGAACACTGAAGCTTTCTTT. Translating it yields CASSKAVRMNTEAFF.

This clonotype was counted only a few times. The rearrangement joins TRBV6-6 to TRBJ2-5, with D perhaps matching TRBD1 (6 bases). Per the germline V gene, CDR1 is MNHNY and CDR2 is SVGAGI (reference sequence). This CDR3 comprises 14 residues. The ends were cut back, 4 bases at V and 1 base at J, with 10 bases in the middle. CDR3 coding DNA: TGTGCCAGCAGTTTTCTAGGGGGCCAAGAGACCCAGTACTTC. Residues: CASSFLGGQETQYF.

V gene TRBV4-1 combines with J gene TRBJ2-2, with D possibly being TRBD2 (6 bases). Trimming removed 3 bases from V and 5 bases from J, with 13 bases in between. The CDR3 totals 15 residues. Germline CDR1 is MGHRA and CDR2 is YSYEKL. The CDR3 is CASSQAGTGTGELFF. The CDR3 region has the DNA TGCGCCAGCAGCCAGGCCGGGACTGGGACCGGGGAGCTGTTTTTT.

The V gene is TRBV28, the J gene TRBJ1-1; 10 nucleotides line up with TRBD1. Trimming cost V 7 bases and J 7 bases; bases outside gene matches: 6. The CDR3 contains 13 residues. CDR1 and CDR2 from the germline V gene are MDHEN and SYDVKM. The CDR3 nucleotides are TGTGCCAGCAATGGACAGGGGGATTATGAAGCTTTCTTT. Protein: CASNGQGDYEAFF.

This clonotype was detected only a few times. CDR3 bases: TGCAGTGCTAATCTAGCGGGTAACGATTACAATGAGCAGTTCTTC. Protein sequence: CSANLAGNDYNEQFF. The rearrangement links TRBV20-1 to TRBJ2-1, with 8 bases aligning to TRBD2. The J segment lost 4 bases and the V segment lost 4 bases, leaving 9 bases of the junction unmatched. CDR1 and CDR2 from the germline V gene are DFQATT and SNEGSKA (reference sequence). CDR3 length: 15 amino acids.

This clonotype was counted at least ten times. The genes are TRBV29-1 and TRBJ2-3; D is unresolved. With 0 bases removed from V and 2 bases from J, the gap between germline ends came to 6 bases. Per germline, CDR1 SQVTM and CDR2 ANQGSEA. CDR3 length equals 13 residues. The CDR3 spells CSVEEEPTDTQYF. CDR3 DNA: TGCAGCGTTGAAGAGGAGCCCACAGATACGCAGTATTTT.

The CDR3 loop reads CASQRGYEQYF. The DNA of the CDR3 is TGTGCCAGCCAAAGAGGTTACGAGCAGTACTTC. V is TRBV25-1 and J is TRBJ2-7; no definite D call. Trimming cost V 8 bases and J 4 bases, with 9 bases left between them. CDR1 and CDR2 from the germline V gene are MGHDK and SYGVNS. The CDR3 has 11 residues.

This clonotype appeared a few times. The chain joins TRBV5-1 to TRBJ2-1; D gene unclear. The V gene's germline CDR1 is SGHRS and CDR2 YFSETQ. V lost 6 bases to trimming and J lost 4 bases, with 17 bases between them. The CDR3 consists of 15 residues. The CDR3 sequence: CASTFEAAPYNEQFF. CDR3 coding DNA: TGCGCCAGCACCTTCGAAGCTGCCCCTTACAATGAGCAGTTCTTC.

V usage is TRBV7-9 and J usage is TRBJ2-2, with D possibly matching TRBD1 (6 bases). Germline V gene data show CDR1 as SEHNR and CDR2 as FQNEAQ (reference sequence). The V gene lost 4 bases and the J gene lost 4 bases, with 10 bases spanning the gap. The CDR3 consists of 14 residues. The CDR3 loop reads CASSSDRTTGELFF. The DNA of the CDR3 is TGTGCCAGCAGCTCAGACAGGACCACCGGGGAGCTGTTTTTT.

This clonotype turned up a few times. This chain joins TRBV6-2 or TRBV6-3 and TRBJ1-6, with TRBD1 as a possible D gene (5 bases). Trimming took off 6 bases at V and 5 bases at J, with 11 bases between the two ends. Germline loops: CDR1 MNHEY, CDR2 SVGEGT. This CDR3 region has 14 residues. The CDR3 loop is CASSGRGDNSPLHF. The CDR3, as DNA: TGTGCCAGCAGCGGACGGGGGGATAATTCACCCCTCCACTTT.

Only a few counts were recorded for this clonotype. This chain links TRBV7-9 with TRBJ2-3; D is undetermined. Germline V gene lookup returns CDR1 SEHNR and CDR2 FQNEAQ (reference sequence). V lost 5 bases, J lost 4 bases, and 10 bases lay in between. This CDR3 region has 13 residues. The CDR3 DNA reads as TGTGCCAGCAGCCAATTCGTGGCAGATACGCAGTATTTT. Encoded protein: CASSQFVADTQYF. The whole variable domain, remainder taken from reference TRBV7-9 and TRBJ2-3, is DTGVSQNPRHKITKRGQNVTFRCDPISEHNRLYWYRQTLGQGPEFLTYFQNEAQLEKSRLLSDRFSAERPKGSFSTLEIQRTEQGDSAMYLCASSQFVADTQYFGPGTRLTVL.

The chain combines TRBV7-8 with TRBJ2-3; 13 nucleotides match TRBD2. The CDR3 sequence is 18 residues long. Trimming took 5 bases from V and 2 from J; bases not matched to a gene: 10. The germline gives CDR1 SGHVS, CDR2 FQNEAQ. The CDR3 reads CASSLRGGTSGVTDTQYF. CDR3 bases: TGTGCCAGCAGCCTTAGAGGGGGGACTAGCGGGGTCACAGATACGCAGTATTTT.

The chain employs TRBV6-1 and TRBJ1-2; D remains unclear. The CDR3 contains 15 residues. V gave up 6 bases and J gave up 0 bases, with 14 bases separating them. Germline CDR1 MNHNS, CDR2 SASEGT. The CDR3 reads CASSRANAANYGYTF. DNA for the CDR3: TGTGCCAGCAGCCGGGCGAACGCTGCTAACTATGGCTACACCTTC.

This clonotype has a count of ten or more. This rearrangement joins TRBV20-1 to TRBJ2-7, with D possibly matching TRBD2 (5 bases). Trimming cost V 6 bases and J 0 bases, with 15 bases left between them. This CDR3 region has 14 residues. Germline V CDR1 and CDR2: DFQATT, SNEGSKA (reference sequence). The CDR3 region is CSAAPVGSSYEQYF. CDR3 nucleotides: TGCAGTGCCGCCCCGGTTGGGAGCTCCTACGAGCAGTACTTC.

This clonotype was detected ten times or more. CDR3 region: CASSQDRGLYNEQFF. DNA of the CDR3: TGCGCCAGCAGCCAGGACAGGGGGCTCTACAATGAGCAGTTCTTC. This chain links TRBV4-1 with TRBJ2-1; 11 bases line up with TRBD1. The CDR3 totals 15 residues. Trimming removed 3 bases from V and 3 bases from J; junction bases left unmatched: 1. Per germline, CDR1 MGHRA and CDR2 YSYEKL.

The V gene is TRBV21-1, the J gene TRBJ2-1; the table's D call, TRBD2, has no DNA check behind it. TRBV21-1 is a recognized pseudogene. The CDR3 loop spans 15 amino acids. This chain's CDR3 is CASSNGLAGYNEQFF. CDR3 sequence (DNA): TGTGCCAGCAGCAACGGACTAGCGGGTTACAATGAGCAGTTCTTC.

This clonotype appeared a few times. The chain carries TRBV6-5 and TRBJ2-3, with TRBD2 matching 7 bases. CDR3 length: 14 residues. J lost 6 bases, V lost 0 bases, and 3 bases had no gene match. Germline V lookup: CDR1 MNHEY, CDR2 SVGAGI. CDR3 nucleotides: TGTGCCAGCAGTTACTCCGGGGGGTGGGATACGCAGTATTTT. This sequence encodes CASSYSGGWDTQYF.

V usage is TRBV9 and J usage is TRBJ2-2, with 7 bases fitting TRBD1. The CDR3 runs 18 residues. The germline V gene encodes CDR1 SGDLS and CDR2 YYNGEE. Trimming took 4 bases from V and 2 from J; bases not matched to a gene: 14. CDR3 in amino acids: CASSLPHTGVGNTGELFF. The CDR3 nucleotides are TGTGCCAGCAGCCTTCCTCACACAGGGGTCGGAAACACCGGGGAGCTGTTTTTT.

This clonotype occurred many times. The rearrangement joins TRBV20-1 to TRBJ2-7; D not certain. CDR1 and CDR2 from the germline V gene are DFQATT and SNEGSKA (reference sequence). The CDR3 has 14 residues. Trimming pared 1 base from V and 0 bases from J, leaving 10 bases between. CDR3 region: CSARAPQSSYEQYV. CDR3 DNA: TGCAGTGCTAGAGCTCCACAGAGCTCCTACGAGCAGTACGTC.

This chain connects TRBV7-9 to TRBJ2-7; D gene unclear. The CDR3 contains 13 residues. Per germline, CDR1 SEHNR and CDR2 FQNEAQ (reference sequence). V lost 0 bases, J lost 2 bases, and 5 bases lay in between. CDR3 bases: TGTGCCAGCAGCTTAGCGTATACCTACGAGCAGTACTTC. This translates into CASSLAYTYEQYF.

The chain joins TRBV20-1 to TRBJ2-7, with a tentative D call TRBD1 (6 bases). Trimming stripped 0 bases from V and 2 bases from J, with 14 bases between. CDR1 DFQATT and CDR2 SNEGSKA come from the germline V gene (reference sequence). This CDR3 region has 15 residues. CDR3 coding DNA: TGCAGTGCTAGAGATCCCCAGGGGCCCCCCTACGAGCAGTACGTC. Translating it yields CSARDPQGPPYEQYV.

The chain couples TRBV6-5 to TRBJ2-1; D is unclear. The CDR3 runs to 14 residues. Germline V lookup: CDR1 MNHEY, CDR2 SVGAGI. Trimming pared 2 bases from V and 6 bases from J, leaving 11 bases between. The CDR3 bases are TGTGCCAGCAGTTACGGGTTAGTTGGCAATGAGCAGTTCTTC. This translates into CASSYGLVGNEQFF.

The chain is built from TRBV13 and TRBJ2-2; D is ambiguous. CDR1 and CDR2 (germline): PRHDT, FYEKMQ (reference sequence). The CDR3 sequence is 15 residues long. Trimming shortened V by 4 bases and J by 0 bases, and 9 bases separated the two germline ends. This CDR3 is CASSYLEANTGELFF. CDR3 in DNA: TGTGCCAGCAGCTACCTCGAGGCGAACACCGGGGAGCTGTTTTTT.

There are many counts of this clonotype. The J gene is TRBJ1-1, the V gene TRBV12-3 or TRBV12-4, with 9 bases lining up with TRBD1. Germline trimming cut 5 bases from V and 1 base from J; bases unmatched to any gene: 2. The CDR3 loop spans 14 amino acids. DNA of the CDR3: TGTGCCAGCAGTCCACAGGGGGCGAACACTGAAGCTTTCTTT. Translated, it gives CASSPQGANTEAFF.

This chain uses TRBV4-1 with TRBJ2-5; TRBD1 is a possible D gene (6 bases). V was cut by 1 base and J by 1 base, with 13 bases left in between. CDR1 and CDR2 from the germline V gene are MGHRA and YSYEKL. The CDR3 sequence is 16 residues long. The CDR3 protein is CASSQAIRGGQETQYF. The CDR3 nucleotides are TGCGCCAGCAGCCAAGCGATCAGGGGCGGCCAAGAGACCCAGTACTTC.

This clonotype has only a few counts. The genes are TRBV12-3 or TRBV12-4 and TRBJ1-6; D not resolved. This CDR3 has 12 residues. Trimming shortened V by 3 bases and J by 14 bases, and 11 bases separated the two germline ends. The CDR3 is CASSFDASSLHF. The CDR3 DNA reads TGTGCCAGCAGTTTCGACGCCTCATCCCTCCACTTT.

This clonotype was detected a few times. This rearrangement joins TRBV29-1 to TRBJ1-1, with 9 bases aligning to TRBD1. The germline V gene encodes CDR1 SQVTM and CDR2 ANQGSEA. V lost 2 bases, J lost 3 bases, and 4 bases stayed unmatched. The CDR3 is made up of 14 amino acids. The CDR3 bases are TGCAGCGTTGAAACTTGGACAGGGGACACTGAAGCTTTCTTT. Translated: CSVETWTGDTEAFF.